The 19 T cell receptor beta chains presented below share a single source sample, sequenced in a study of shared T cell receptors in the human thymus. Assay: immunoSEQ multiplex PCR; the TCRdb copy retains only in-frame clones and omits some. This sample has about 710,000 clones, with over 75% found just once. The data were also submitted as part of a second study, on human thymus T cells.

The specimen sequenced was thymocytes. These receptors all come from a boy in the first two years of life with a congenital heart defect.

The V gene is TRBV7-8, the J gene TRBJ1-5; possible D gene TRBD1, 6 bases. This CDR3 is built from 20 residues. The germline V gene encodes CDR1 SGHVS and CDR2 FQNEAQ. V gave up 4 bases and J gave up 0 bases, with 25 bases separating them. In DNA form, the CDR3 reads TGTGCCAGCAGCTCGGGGGGGCAACCGGGACAATATTATAGCAATCAGCCCCAGCATTTT. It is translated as CASSSGGQPGQYYSNQPQHF. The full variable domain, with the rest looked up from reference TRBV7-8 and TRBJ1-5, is GAGVSQSPRYKVAKRGQDVALRCDPISGHVSLFWYQQALGQGPEFLTYFQNEAQLDKSGLPSDRFFAERPEGSVSTLKIQRTQQEDSAVYLCASSSGGQPGQYYSNQPQHFGDGTRLSIL.

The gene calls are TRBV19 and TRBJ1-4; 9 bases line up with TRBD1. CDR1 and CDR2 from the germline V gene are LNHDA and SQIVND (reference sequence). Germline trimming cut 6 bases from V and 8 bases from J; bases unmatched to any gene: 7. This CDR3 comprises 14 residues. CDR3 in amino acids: CASSEDRGWEKLFF. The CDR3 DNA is TGTGCCAGTAGCGAGGACAGGGGTTGGGAAAAACTGTTTTTT.

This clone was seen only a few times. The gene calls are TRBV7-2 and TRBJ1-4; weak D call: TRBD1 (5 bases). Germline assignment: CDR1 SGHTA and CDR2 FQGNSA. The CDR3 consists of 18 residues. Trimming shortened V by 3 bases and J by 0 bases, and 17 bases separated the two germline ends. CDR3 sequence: CASSFGEGPQATNEKLFF. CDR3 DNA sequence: TGTGCCAGCAGCTTTGGGGAGGGGCCGCAAGCAACTAATGAAAAACTGTTTTTT.

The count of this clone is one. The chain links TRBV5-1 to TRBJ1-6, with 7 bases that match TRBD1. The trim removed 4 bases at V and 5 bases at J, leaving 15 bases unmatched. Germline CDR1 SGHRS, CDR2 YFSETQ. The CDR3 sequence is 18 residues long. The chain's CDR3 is CASSQGGGSTADNSPLHF. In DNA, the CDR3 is TGCGCCAGCAGCCAGGGGGGCGGCAGCACAGCCGATAATTCACCCCTCCACTTT.

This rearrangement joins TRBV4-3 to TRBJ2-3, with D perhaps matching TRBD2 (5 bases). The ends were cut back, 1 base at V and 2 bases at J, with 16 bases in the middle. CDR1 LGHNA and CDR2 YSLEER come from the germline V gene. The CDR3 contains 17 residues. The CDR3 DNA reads TGCGCCAGCAGCCAAGTCACCATCGGGATGTCCACAGATACGCAGTATTTT. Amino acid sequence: CASSQVTIGMSTDTQYF.

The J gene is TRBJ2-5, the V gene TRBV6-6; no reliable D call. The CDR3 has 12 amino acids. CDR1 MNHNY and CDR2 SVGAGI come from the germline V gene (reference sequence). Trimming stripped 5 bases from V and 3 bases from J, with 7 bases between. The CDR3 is CASSLIEETQYF. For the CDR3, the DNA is TGTGCCAGCAGTCTAATCGAAGAGACCCAGTACTTC.

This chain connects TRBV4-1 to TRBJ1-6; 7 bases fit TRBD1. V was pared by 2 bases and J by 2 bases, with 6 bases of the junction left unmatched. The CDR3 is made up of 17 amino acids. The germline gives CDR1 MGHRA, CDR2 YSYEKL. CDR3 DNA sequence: TGCGCCAGCAGCCAATTTGAGACAGGGACCTATAATTCACCCCTCCACTTT. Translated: CASSQFETGTYNSPLHF.

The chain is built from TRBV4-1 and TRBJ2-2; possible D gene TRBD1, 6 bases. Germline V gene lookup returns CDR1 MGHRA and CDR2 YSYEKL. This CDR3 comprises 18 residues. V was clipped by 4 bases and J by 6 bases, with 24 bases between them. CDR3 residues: CASSPGQPGQLYAGELFF. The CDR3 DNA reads TGCGCCAGCAGCCCCGGGCAACCTGGACAGTTATACGCCGGGGAGCTGTTTTTT.

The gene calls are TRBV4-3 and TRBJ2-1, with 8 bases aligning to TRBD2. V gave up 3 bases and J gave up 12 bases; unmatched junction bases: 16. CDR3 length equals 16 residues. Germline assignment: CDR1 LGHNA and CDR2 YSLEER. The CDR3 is CASSQLGAGAQCAQFF. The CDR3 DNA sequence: TGCGCCAGCAGCCAGCTGGGAGCGGGAGCCCAATGCGCGCAGTTCTTC.

CDR3 amino acids: CASSTLTGHTEAFF. The CDR3 bases are TGTGCCAGTAGTACCCTGACAGGGCACACTGAAGCTTTCTTT. This rearrangement joins TRBV19 to TRBJ1-1, with 7 bases that match TRBD1. The CDR3 contains 14 residues. Germline V gives CDR1 LNHDA, CDR2 SQIVND (reference sequence). J gave up 3 bases and V 4 bases, and 5 bases lay outside the gene matches.

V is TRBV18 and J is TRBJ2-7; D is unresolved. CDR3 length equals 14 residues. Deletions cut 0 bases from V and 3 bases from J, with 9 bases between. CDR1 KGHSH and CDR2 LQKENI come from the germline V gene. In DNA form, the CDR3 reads TGTGCCAGCTCACCACCGCCGGGTAGCTACGAGCAGTACTTC. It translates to CASSPPPGSYEQYF.

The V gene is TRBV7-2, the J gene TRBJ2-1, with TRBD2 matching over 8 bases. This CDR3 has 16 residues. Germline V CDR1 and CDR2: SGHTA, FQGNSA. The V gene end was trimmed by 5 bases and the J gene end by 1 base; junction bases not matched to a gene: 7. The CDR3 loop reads CASSPEGGRSYNEQFF. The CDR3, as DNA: TGTGCCAGCAGCCCCGAAGGCGGGAGGTCCTACAATGAGCAGTTCTTC.

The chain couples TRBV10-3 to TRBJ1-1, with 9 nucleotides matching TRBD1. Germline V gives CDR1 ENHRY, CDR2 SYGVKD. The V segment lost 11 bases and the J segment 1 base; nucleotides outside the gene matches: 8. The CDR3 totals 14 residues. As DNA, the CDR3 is TGTGCCTCCGGGACAGGGCCATGGAACACTGAAGCTTTCTTT. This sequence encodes CASGTGPWNTEAFF.

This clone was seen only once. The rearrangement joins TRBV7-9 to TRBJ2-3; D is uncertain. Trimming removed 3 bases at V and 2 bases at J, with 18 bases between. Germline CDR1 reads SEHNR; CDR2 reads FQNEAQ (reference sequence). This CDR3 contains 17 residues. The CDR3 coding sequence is TGTGCCAGCAGCTTTCAGAACTCTAATCGGGTCACAGATACGCAGTATTTT. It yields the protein CASSFQNSNRVTDTQYF.

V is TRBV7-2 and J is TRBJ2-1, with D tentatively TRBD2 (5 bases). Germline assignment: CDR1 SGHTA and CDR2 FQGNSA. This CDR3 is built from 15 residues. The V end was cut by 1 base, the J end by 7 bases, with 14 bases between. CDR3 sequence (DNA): TGTGCCAGCAGCTTAGGGCTAGCTTCTGGGAATGAGCAGTTCTTC. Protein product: CASSLGLASGNEQFF.

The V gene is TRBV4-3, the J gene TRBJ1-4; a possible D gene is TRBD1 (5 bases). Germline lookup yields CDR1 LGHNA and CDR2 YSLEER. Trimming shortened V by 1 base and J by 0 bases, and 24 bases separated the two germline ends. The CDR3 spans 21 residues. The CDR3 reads CASSQGGAGQTTSATNEKLFF. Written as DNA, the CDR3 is TGCGCCAGCAGCCAAGGCGGGGCCGGCCAAACCACGAGTGCAACTAATGAAAAACTGTTTTTT.

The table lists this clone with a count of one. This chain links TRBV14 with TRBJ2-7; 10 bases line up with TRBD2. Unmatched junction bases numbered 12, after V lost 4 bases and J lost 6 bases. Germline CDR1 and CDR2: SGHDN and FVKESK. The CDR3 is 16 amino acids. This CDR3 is CASSPLSGRPGGEQYF. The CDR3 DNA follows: TGTGCCAGCAGCCCCCTTAGCGGGAGGCCAGGCGGCGAGCAGTACTTC.

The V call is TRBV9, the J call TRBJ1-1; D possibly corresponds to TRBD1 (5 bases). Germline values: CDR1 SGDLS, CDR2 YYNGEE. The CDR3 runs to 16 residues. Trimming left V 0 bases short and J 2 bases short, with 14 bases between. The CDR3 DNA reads TGTGCCAGCAGCGTAGATGTTGACAGCCCTAACACTGAAGCTTTCTTT. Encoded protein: CASSVDVDSPNTEAFF. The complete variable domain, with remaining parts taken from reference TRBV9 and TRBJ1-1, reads DSGVTQTPKHLITATGQRVTLRCSPRSGDLSVYWYQQSLDQGLQFLIQYYNGEERAKGNILERFSAQQFPDLHSELNLSSLELGDSALYFCASSVDVDSPNTEAFFGQGTRLTVV.

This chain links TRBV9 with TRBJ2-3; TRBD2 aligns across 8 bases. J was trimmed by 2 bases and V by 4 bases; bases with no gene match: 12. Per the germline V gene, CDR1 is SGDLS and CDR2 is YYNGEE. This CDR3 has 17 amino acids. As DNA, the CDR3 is TGTGCCAGCAGCAGCCCGACTAGCGTCACACACACAGATACGCAGTATTTT. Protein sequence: CASSSPTSVTHTDTQYF.